Included here is one T cell receptor beta chain sequence, with context. It has no known antigen specificity. No base-level quality is on record; no much larger clone is a single base apart. This record comes from a study of blood T cell repertoires in COVID-19 (dated by TCRdb to between 2020 and 2021). At the level of the whole study: Collaborator samples came from the United States, Italy and Spain and covered acute and convalescent phases of COVID-19. The prospective study material was composed of cDNA or gDNA derived from T cells, B-cell-depleted T cells, or PBMCs. The dataset comprised deeply sampled blood TCRbeta repertoires from subjects exposed to, actively infected with, or recovered from COVID-19. The repertoires were made available in a free public database intended to serve as a resource for research on the immune response to SARS-CoV-2. The samples were drawn from two sources: the first 160 participants of the ongoing ImmuneRACE study, and 1,000 to 1,500 subjects contributed by 6 global collaborators. Sample metadata almost always included a de-identified subject ID, COVID-19 status, age in years and sex. Where available, HLA class I and class II types were obtained from metadata supplied by the sample provider rather than from assay-based typing.

The germline V gene gives CDR1 as LGHNA and CDR2 as YNFKEQ. CDR3 length: 15 amino acids, cysteine to phenylalanine. Only the CDR3 portion is preserved as DNA: 45 bases, with reading frame beginning at the first base. V lost 1 base and J lost 7 bases; the stretch between them is 16 bases long. TCRbeta CDR3 regions were amplified from genomic DNA using the immunoSEQ Assay, a bias-controlled multiplex PCR. In the authors' own workflow: Within the assay, amplification of reference gene primers was used to estimate how many nucleated cells each sample contained. To quantify the absolute abundance of each unique TCRbeta CDR3 rearrangement, sequence reads were collapsed and filtered. Productive Simpson clonality was computed per sample as the square root of Simpson's diversity index over productive rearrangements. TCRdb mirrors the immuneACCESS table, restricted to in-frame sequences. Some clones are absent from its copies; in checked studies, under half trace to an unresolved V gene, and the reason for the others is unknown. Clone size and V and J calls were adopted from that table, with D and trimming inferred from the DNA. This sample is represented by 200,000 to 250,000 clones; about 87% of them were singletons. Roughly 2.7% of the sample rests with the top ten.

Study-wide findings and limitations: Clinical and demographic metadata were provided uncurated, with the amount varying by source and participant.

Participants in the prospective study were enrolled through a virtual design, were aged roughly 18 to 100 years, and lived in fewer than 30 United States geographic areas. Cohort assignment in the prospective study relied on participant-reported clinical history from a screening survey and a study questionnaire. For ImmuneRACE Cohort 3, a participant was defined as recovered based on two consecutive negative NP/OP PCR tests, clearance by a healthcare professional, or resolution of symptoms. Each participant in the prospective study had whole blood, serum and a nasopharyngeal or oropharyngeal swab collected by mobile phlebotomists. Additional blood draws and questionnaires over an approximately two-month period could optionally be provided by prospective study participants. Before DNA extraction, prospective study blood samples were shipped either frozen or at room temperature.

The TCR comes from a woman in her twenties or thirties who had recovered from COVID-19. The rearrangement combines TRBV4-2 with TRBJ1-1; 5 matching bases give a weak D call of TRBD1. The specimen sequenced was PBMCs or T cells enriched from blood (not recorded which). DNA sequence: TGTGCCAGCAGCCAAGGTTCAGGCGACAGTGATGAAGCTTTCTTT. This translates into CASSQGSGDSDEAFF.